Given below is one TCR beta chain in context. Its antigen is not known. Use of 60 Vbeta and 13 Jbeta primers characterized the PCR. The repertoire was sequenced with immunoSEQ multiplex PCR; TCRdb's copy has only in-frame clones and lacks some. The sample consists of approximately 140,000 clones, 80% of them appearing once. This sample was taken from a study of cytomegalovirus exposure and HLA in healthy donors. General study results and limits: A later analysis showed TCR association rates differing by HLA locus, peaking at DRB1 and lowest at HLA-C. The study assumed roughly uniform donor sequencing depth for presence/absence analyses.

The germline V gene encodes CDR1 LNHDA and CDR2 SQIVND (reference sequence). The CDR3 loop spans 15 amino acids. Trimming shortened V by 1 base and J by 3 bases, and 10 bases separated the two germline ends. Sequencing input: PBMCs. The chain uses TRBV19 and TRBJ2-1; D not certain. This sequence was found in a male donor in good health and CMV-seronegative. The CDR3, as DNA: TGTGCCAGTAGTATAGGAGATTCCGGCTACAATGAGCAGTTCTTC. Protein product: CASSIGDSGYNEQFF.